Below are 8 T cell receptor beta chains sequenced from a single sample in a study of shared clonotypes between healthy human individuals. Repertoires were generated with immunoSEQ multiplex PCR, while TCRdb's copy carries only in-frame clones and drops some. The sample contains some 1,900,000 clones, around 96% of which appear only once. Positively selected for CCR7, the CD45RO-negative cells used as naive CD8 cells excluded terminally differentiated effector memory CD45RA+ cells. What was sequenced was naive CD8+ T cells sorted from blood. Every receptor here comes from a young man in good health.

A remark on this clone: One end of the junction varies from germline; a read error may be responsible. This same CDR3 is encoded by further DNA sequences in the sample. The chain is built from TRBV6-5 and TRBJ1-6; 11 bases match TRBD1. The CDR3 sequence is 15 residues long. Germline lookup yields CDR1 MNHEY and CDR2 SVGAGI. In DNA form, the CDR3 reads TGTGCCAGCAGTTACGCGGGACAGGGGGGGTCACCCCTCCATTTT. Translated: CASSYAGQGGSPLHF.

The CDR3 region is CASRARPGEGVYEQYF. The CDR3 DNA sequence: TGCGCCAGCAGGGCGAGACCGGGAGAGGGGGTCTACGAGCAGTACTTC. The rearrangement links TRBV5-1 to TRBJ2-7, with D possibly being TRBD1 or TRBD2 (6 bases each). V was trimmed by 5 bases and J by 3 bases, leaving 21 bases between them. This CDR3 contains 16 residues. Germline values: CDR1 SGHRS, CDR2 YFSETQ.

This clone was counted once. The CDR3 nucleotides are TGTGCCAGCAGCCCGCCCGGGGGGTCGGGAGGAGAGCAGTACTTC. The encoded protein is CASSPPGGSGGEQYF. The gene calls are TRBV13 and TRBJ2-7; 7 bases fit TRBD2. Germline CDR1 is PRHDT and CDR2 is FYEKMQ (reference sequence). The CDR3 has 15 amino acids. J gave up 7 bases and V 5 bases, and 14 bases lay outside the gene matches.

The V and J genes are TRBV30 and TRBJ2-1, with a possible D match to TRBD2 (5 bases). From germline, CDR1 is GTSNPN and CDR2 SVGIG (reference sequence). V gave up 5 bases and J gave up 6 bases, with 8 bases separating them. The length of the CDR3 is 11 residues. The CDR3 DNA follows: TGTGCCTGGTCCCTAGCCAATGAGCAGTTCTTC. This encodes CAWSLANEQFF.

The chain has TRBV11-2 and TRBJ2-5; TRBD1 is a possible D gene (6 bases). CDR1 and CDR2 from the germline V gene are SGHAT and FQNNGV. Trimming stripped 4 bases from V and 1 base from J, with 22 bases between. The CDR3 contains 18 residues. CDR3 amino acids: CASSSRTDSGARQETQYF. CDR3 nucleotide sequence: TGTGCCAGCAGCTCCAGAACAGACTCAGGGGCCCGCCAAGAGACCCAGTACTTC.

The chain carries TRBV27 and TRBJ2-1; D is possibly TRBD1 (6 bases). Germline V gene sequence: CDR1 MNHEY, CDR2 SMNVEV (reference sequence). The CDR3 length is 17 residues. V dropped 3 bases and J dropped 0 bases, with 15 bases sitting between them. The CDR3 DNA is TGTGCCAGCAGTTTCGGTACCGGGACACACTCCTACAATGAGCAGTTCTTC. Translated: CASSFGTGTHSYNEQFF.

This chain uses TRBV2 with TRBJ1-5, with 10 positions matching TRBD1. J was trimmed by 0 bases and V by 8 bases; bases with no gene match: 7. The CDR3 covers 16 residues. Germline V gene data show CDR1 as SNHLY and CDR2 as FYNNEI. The CDR3: CASEDGQGVSNQPQHF. In DNA form, the CDR3 reads TGTGCCAGCGAAGATGGACAGGGGGTTAGCAATCAGCCCCAGCATTTT.

Only one count was recorded for this clone. The chain couples TRBV29-1 to TRBJ2-3, with D unresolved. Trimming left V 3 bases short and J 4 bases short, with 11 bases between. CDR1 and CDR2 from the germline V gene are SQVTM and ANQGSEA. The CDR3 runs 13 residues. CDR3 region: CSVDPETADTQYF. CDR3 in DNA: TGCAGCGTTGACCCTGAGACCGCAGATACGCAGTATTTT.